This section outlines one T cell receptor beta chain sequence together with its context. Its antigen is not identified. TCRdb redid the calling of the RACE reads with MiXCR, one entry per CDR3 protein. Seen here are roughly 200,000 distinct CDR3 sequences, around 25% observed once, and the top ten hold 2.5%. Germline values: CDR1 SEHNR, CDR2 FQNEAQ (reference sequence). The CDR3 length is 14 residues. Trimming took off 5 bases at V and 5 bases at J, with 13 bases between the two ends. The entry originates in a study of human T cells and chemical hapten exposure. Time point here: patch test 3, about 24 weeks after DPC sensitization. As to treatment: therapeutic diphenylcyclopropenone sensitization with weekly scalp DPC. Whole-study results and caveats: As the donors had alopecia, their immune response may differ from healthy people's.

The TCR was taken from a woman between 35 and 50 years old with alopecia areata. Some clones in this sample may be carry-over from other donors' samples. The rearrangement joins TRBV7-9 to TRBJ2-1; no clear D. The sequenced sample was whole blood, obtained in connection with sensitization to the hapten diphenylcyclopropenone (DPC). Written as DNA, the CDR3 is TGTGCCAGCAGCCCGAAGGACCAAGACAATGAGCAGTTCTTC. Translation: CASSPKDQDNEQFF.